Presented here are 21 T cell receptor beta chains from one specimen sequenced in a study of neoadjuvant anti-PD-1 for oral cavity cancer. Method: immunoSEQ multiplex PCR; TCRdb's copy keeps in-frame clones and lacks some. The sample records tens of thousands of clones, 65% to 80% being singletons. Sample: PBMCs, taken before nivolumab (anti-PD-1) treatment. The receptors were sampled from a person aged 40 to 85 with oral cavity squamous cell carcinoma.

J is TRBJ1-4 and V is TRBV9, with a weak D call TRBD1 (5 bases). The CDR3 is 14 amino acids. Trimming removed 3 bases from V and 4 bases from J, with 10 bases in between. The germline V gene encodes CDR1 SGDLS and CDR2 YYNGEE. CDR3 residues: CASSGRDGNEKLFF. The DNA for the CDR3 is TGTGCCAGCAGCGGCCGGGACGGTAATGAAAAACTGTTTTTT.

This clone was recorded a few times. This chain connects TRBV10-3 to TRBJ2-1; 9 bases agree with TRBD2. Germline lookup yields CDR1 ENHRY and CDR2 SYGVKD. Trimming removed 8 bases from V and 8 bases from J; junction bases left unmatched: 7. The CDR3 has 13 amino acids. The DNA for the CDR3 is TGTGCCATCGCCGGGACTAGCCTCGATGAGCAGTTCTTC. Its protein product is CAIAGTSLDEQFF.

The chain is built from TRBV14 and TRBJ2-1; TRBD2 agrees at 8 bases. The CDR3 has 15 amino acids. Germline lookup yields CDR1 SGHDN and CDR2 FVKESK. V lost 7 bases, J lost 7 bases, and 12 bases stayed unmatched. The chain's CDR3 is CASTPSAGGGNEQFF. The CDR3, as DNA: TGTGCCAGCACCCCCTCGGCGGGAGGAGGGAATGAGCAGTTCTTC. The full variable domain, its missing parts supplied by reference TRBV14 and TRBJ2-1, is EAGVTQFPSHSVIEKGQTVTLRCDPISGHDNLYWYRRVMGKEIKFLLHFVKESKQDESGMPNNRFLAERTGGTYSTLKVQPAELEDSGVYFCASTPSAGGGNEQFFGPGTRLTVL.

This chain links TRBV5-6 with TRBJ1-4; the D gene is possibly TRBD1 (6 bases). The V end lost 6 bases, the J end lost 0 bases, and 12 bases lay between the germline ends. The CDR3 loop spans 15 amino acids. Germline-derived CDR1 and CDR2 are SGHDT and YYEEEE. The CDR3 region has the DNA TGTGCCAGCACCCACAGGGAATCAACTAATGAAAAACTGTTTTTT. Translation: CASTHRESTNEKLFF.

The CDR3 DNA reads as TGTGCCAGCAGCGCCTGGACTAGCGGGAGGAAATACAATGAGCAGTTCTTC. It translates to CASSAWTSGRKYNEQFF. This chain uses TRBV9 with TRBJ2-1; 14 bases align to TRBD2. The CDR3 covers 17 residues. CDR1 SGDLS and CDR2 YYNGEE come from the germline V gene. Germline trimming cut 3 bases from V and 4 bases from J; bases unmatched to any gene: 6.

V and J are TRBV7-9 and TRBJ1-4; 8 bases are a match to TRBD1. The J segment lost 7 bases and the V segment lost 7 bases, leaving 8 bases of the junction unmatched. The CDR3 totals 14 residues. Germline assignment: CDR1 SEHNR and CDR2 FQNEAQ (reference sequence). CDR3 loop: CASKRQGAGEKLFF. Written as DNA, the CDR3 is TGTGCCAGCAAAAGGCAGGGGGCCGGTGAAAAACTGTTTTTT. The whole variable domain, filled in from reference TRBV7-9 and TRBJ1-4, reads DTGVSQNPRHKITKRGQNVTFRCDPISEHNRLYWYRQTLGQGPEFLTYFQNEAQLEKSRLLSDRFSAERPKGSFSTLEIQRTEQGDSAMYLCASKRQGAGEKLFFGSGTQLSVL.

V and J are TRBV9 and TRBJ2-3, with D unresolved. The V gene's germline CDR1 is SGDLS and CDR2 YYNGEE. The CDR3 spans 13 residues. Trimming cost V 2 bases and J 6 bases, with 10 bases left between them. The CDR3 DNA is TGTGCCAGCAGCGTGGAAGTCAGGGATACGCAGTATTTT. This gives the protein CASSVEVRDTQYF. Complete variable domain (other parts from reference TRBV9 and TRBJ2-3): DSGVTQTPKHLITATGQRVTLRCSPRSGDLSVYWYQQSLDQGLQFLIQYYNGEERAKGNILERFSAQQFPDLHSELNLSSLELGDSALYFCASSVEVRDTQYFGPGTRLTVL.

In nucleotides, the CDR3 is TGTGCCAGTAGTATCAATCCCCCAAACACTGAAGCTTTCTTT. This encodes CASSINPPNTEAFF. This chain uses TRBV19 with TRBJ1-1; D not certain. The CDR3 length is 14 residues. Germline V gives CDR1 LNHDA, CDR2 SQIVND (reference sequence). V shed 3 bases and J shed 2 bases, with 10 bases lying between them.

This chain links TRBV5-6 with TRBJ1-4; tentative D call: TRBD1 (6 bases). The germline V and J ends were trimmed by 0 bases and 3 bases, with 9 bases remaining between them. Germline CDR1 SGHDT, CDR2 YYEEEE. This CDR3 has 15 amino acids. CDR3 nucleotides: TGTGCCAGCAGCTTGGTGGACAGCGCTAATGAAAAACTGTTTTTT. Its protein product is CASSLVDSANEKLFF.

This chain joins TRBV14 and TRBJ1-6; D is unclear. This CDR3 has 16 residues. V lost 1 base and J 7 bases, leaving 14 bases between the germline ends. CDR1 is SGHDN and CDR2 is FVKESK in the germline V gene. CDR3 loop: CASSQVNGWANSPLHF. The CDR3 region has the DNA TGTGCCAGCAGCCAAGTCAACGGGTGGGCCAATTCACCCCTCCACTTT.

The genes are TRBV6-1 and TRBJ2-1; TRBD2 might be the D (6 bases). CDR1 is MNHNS and CDR2 is SASEGT in the germline V gene. This CDR3 has 13 amino acids. V lost 6 bases and J lost 1, with 7 bases in between. The CDR3 nucleotides read TGTGCCAGCAGCCTAGCGTCCTACAATGAGCAGTTCTTC. Its protein product is CASSLASYNEQFF.

The chain is built from TRBV27 and TRBJ2-3, with D maybe TRBD2 (5 bases). Looked up from germline, CDR1 is MNHEY and CDR2 is SMNVEV (reference sequence). This CDR3 comprises 17 residues. The V end lost 6 bases, the J end lost 0 bases, and 19 bases lay between the germline ends. The CDR3 protein is CASSSRDRTASTDTQYF. As DNA, the CDR3 is TGTGCCAGCAGCTCACGCGACCGGACTGCGAGCACAGATACGCAGTATTTT.

This chain connects TRBV30 to TRBJ2-2, with 7 bases lining up with TRBD1. From germline, CDR1 is GTSNPN and CDR2 SVGIG (reference sequence). The CDR3 extends over 17 amino acids. V shed 4 bases, J shed 2 bases, and the junction held 13 bases outside the gene matches. CDR3 in amino acids: CAWNQRTGTENTGELFF. The CDR3 DNA reads TGTGCCTGGAATCAGAGGACCGGGACAGAAAACACCGGGGAGCTGTTTTTT.

Here the CDR3 reads CASSLGVAGSTQYF. The CDR3, as DNA: TGCGCCAGCAGCTTGGGAGTAGCGGGATCGACCCAGTACTTC. The chain combines TRBV5-1 with TRBJ2-5; 8 nucleotides agree with TRBD2. The germline gives CDR1 SGHRS, CDR2 YFSETQ. This CDR3 is built from 14 residues. V shed 0 bases, J shed 7 bases, and the junction held 5 bases outside the gene matches.

The rearrangement links TRBV6-1 to TRBJ2-2; D ambiguous. Germline V gene lookup returns CDR1 MNHNS and CDR2 SASEGT. V dropped 3 bases and J dropped 0 bases, with 20 bases sitting between them. This CDR3 comprises 19 residues. For the CDR3, the DNA is TGTGCCAGCAGTGAGTTCGCTGGCAGCAGATCAGCGAACACCGGGGAGCTGTTTTTT. It yields the protein CASSEFAGSRSANTGELFF.

This clone is a singleton in its sample. The chain uses TRBV6-5 and TRBJ2-1; 7 nucleotides agree with TRBD1. V shed 7 bases, J shed 0 bases, and the junction held 3 bases outside the gene matches. This CDR3 is 14 amino acids long. From germline, CDR1 is MNHEY and CDR2 SVGAGI. The CDR3 region has the DNA TGTGCCAGCACCCGACAGGGCTCCTACAATGAGCAGTTCTTC. Translated, it gives CASTRQGSYNEQFF.

The gene calls are TRBV19 and TRBJ1-1; D is possibly TRBD1 (5 bases). The CDR3 contains 16 residues. The germline CDR1 and CDR2 sequences are LNHDA and SQIVND (reference sequence). Trimming left V 5 bases short and J 0 bases short, with 16 bases between. CDR3 region: CASSPWDGPMNTEAFF. The CDR3 region has the DNA TGTGCCAGTAGTCCATGGGACGGACCCATGAACACTGAAGCTTTCTTT. Together with reference TRBV19 and TRBJ1-1, the CDR3 gives the full variable domain: DGGITQSPKYLFRKEGQNVTLSCEQNLNHDAMYWYRQDPGQGLRLIYYSQIVNDFQKGDIAEGYSVSREKKESFPLTVTSAQKNPTAFYLCASSPWDGPMNTEAFFGQGTRLTVV.

The chain uses TRBV25-1 and TRBJ1-1, with D maybe TRBD1 (5 bases). Between the trimmed V and J ends, which lost 1 base and 1 base, there was a span of 10 bases. There are 15 residues in the CDR3. Germline V gives CDR1 MGHDK, CDR2 SYGVNS. The CDR3 DNA sequence: TGTGCCAGCAGTGAATCAAGGGGTTCGAACACTGAAGCTTTCTTT. It encodes CASSESRGSNTEAFF.

The V gene is TRBV11-3, the J gene TRBJ1-1, with 7 bases fitting TRBD1. Germline CDR1 is SGHNT and CDR2 is YENEEA. There are 16 residues in the CDR3. Trimming took 6 bases from V and 4 from J; bases not matched to a gene: 14. Written as DNA, the CDR3 is TGTGCCAGCAGTTATAACCCGACAGGGAAGGGCACTGAAGCTTTCTTT. Translating gives CASSYNPTGKGTEAFF.

The rearrangement links TRBV7-9 to TRBJ2-4; D tentatively reads TRBD1 or TRBD2 (5 bases each). V was trimmed by 1 base and J by 12 bases, leaving 13 bases between them. Looked up from germline, CDR1 is SEHNR and CDR2 is FQNEAQ (reference sequence). This CDR3 comprises 13 residues. Here the CDR3 reads CASSLGGLGTQYF. CDR3 nucleotides: TGTGCCAGCAGCTTAGGAGGTTTGGGGACTCAGTACTTC.

This chain joins TRBV16 and TRBJ1-5; D call uncertain. Germline loops: CDR1 KGHSY, CDR2 FQNENV. CDR3 size: 14 residues. V was trimmed by 7 bases and J by 6 bases, leaving 16 bases between them. CDR3 residues: CASTLRGYSQPQHF. The CDR3 DNA is TGTGCCAGCACCCTCCGGGGTTATAGTCAGCCCCAGCATTTT.